This entry concerns a single T cell receptor (beta chain). Its antigen is unknown. Researchers prepared the TCRbeta library using unique molecular identifiers, the study reports. A single record per CDR3 protein comes from TCRdb applying MiXCR to the PCR reads. In the table there are about 500,000 distinct CDR3 sequences, approximately 10% of which are singletons. This record comes from a study of T-cell reconstitution after alpha-beta-depleted transplantation in children. Study-level results: Reportedly, only several hundred clones from non-depleted graft cells drove alpha-beta T-cell counts at about two months. Hyperexpanded clones declined; after one year, newly produced T cells mostly supplied diversity.

The sample was PBMCs, mostly from graft donor cells, taken 180 days after TCRalphabeta/CD19-depleted stem cell transplant. The sequence was obtained from a female patient aged 2-10 years who had a stem cell transplant for aplastic anemia, so the T cells may come from the graft donor.

CDR3 loop: CASSEGLPAYNEQFF. The CDR3 nucleotides are TGTGCCAGCAGTGAAGGCTTGCCCGCCTACAATGAGCAGTTCTTC. The V call is TRBV2, the J call TRBJ2-1; no definite D call. Germline CDR1 SNHLY, CDR2 FYNNEI. The V gene lost 1 base and the J gene lost 2 bases, with 9 bases spanning the gap. The CDR3 totals 15 residues.